This T cell receptor beta chain was observed in a study of beta chain features in type 1 diabetes. The germline V and J ends were trimmed by 6 bases and 13 bases, with 16 bases remaining between them. The CDR3 sequence is 11 residues long. Germline CDR1 MDHEN, CDR2 SYDVKM. This clone was found a few times. The investigators reverse transcribed all of the isolated RNA, so they sequenced expressed TCRB transcripts. Profiled with immunoSEQ multiplex PCR; TCRdb holds only in-frame clones, not every one. The sample includes fewer than 650,000 clones, about 16% of them seen just once. Staining for CD45RO/CCR7/CD25/CD127/CD95/CD27 allowed sorting of CD4+ naive, central memory, regulatory and stem cell-like memory cells.

Sequencing was done on a sample of naive CD4+ T cells from blood. J is TRBJ2-7 and V is TRBV28; D uncertain. The TCR sequence derives from a young man in good health. CDR3 sequence: CASRSTPQVYF. The DNA for the CDR3 is TGTGCCAGCAGATCAACCCCCCAGGTATACTTC.